The T cell receptor beta chain described here comes from a study of CD8+ T cells in alopecia areata. Following extraction, RNA underwent reverse transcription to cDNA, which served as the sequencing template. This table comes from immunoSEQ multiplex PCR, and its TCRdb copy is limited to in-frame clones, with some not included. The sample holds 90,000 to 150,000 clones, approximately 53% seen once. Treatment in this sample: oral pan-JAK inhibitor, 5-10 mg twice daily. CD4+ and CD8+ T cells were sorted from PBMCs stained for CD3, CD4 and CD8. CDR3 length: 16 residues. The V end lost 6 bases, the J end lost 2 bases, and 17 bases lay between the germline ends. Germline CDR1 SQVTM, CDR2 ANQGSEA.

The rearrangement joins TRBV29-1 to TRBJ2-6, with D possibly being TRBD1 (8 bases). The sequencing here drew on CD4+ T cells sorted from blood, taken at week 4, from a patient treated with tofacitinib. The TCR sequence derives from a human donor with alopecia areata. The CDR3 loop reads CSVSGQGGTGANVLTF. DNA of the CDR3: TGCAGCGTATCAGGACAGGGAGGGACTGGGGCCAACGTCCTGACTTTC.